This T cell receptor beta chain was documented in a study of cytomegalovirus exposure and HLA in healthy donors. The primer mix had 60 Vbeta and 13 Jbeta primers. The assay was immunoSEQ multiplex PCR, and TCRdb's table has in-frame clones only and misses some. The sample includes approximately 71,000 clones. The CDR3 has 13 amino acids. CDR1 is KGHSH and CDR2 is LQKENI in the germline V gene. The J segment lost 8 bases and the V segment lost 6 bases, leaving 4 bases of the junction unmatched. The chain is built from TRBV18 and TRBJ1-6; the match to TRBD1 covers 7 bases. This receptor was taken from a female donor in good health and CMV-seropositive. The sequenced sample consisted of PBMCs. CDR3 region: CASSPDRDSPLHF. CDR3 bases: TGTGCCAGCTCGCCCGACAGGGATTCACCCCTCCACTTT.